A single sample gave rise to the 5 T cell receptor beta chains below, sequenced in a study. TCRdb analysed the RT-PCR reads with MiXCR anew, one entry per CDR3 protein. Of 550,000 to 750,000 distinct CDR3 sequences detected, approximately 15% appear once; the ten largest clones hold roughly 3.6%. Source material: memory CD4+ T cells from blood. The receptors originated from a female donor in good health, serving as a healthy control.

This clonotype was observed a few times. The rearrangement uses TRBV18 and TRBJ1-5; TRBD1 is a possible D gene (5 bases). With 1 base removed from V and 7 bases from J, the gap between germline ends came to 8 bases. Germline-derived CDR1 and CDR2 are KGHSH and LQKENI. The length of the CDR3 is 13 residues. The CDR3 nucleotides read TGTGCCAGCTCACCACTCAGGGAACAGCCCCAGCATTTT. Translated: CASSPLREQPQHF.

In this sample, this clonotype turned up a few times. The chain has TRBV6-2 or TRBV6-3 and TRBJ1-1; 8 nucleotides match TRBD1. Trimming took 6 bases from V and 5 from J; bases not matched to a gene: 17. Per the germline V gene, CDR1 is MNHEY and CDR2 is SVGEGT. The CDR3 extends over 17 amino acids. CDR3 loop: CASRTGVQGAPGTEAFF. CDR3 DNA: TGTGCCAGCAGAACAGGGGTCCAGGGGGCGCCTGGGACTGAAGCTTTCTTT.

V gene TRBV20-1 combines with J gene TRBJ2-4, with D uncertain. Trimming stripped 1 base from V and 1 base from J, with 11 bases between. CDR1 and CDR2 from the germline V gene are DFQATT and SNEGSKA (reference sequence). The CDR3 sequence is 15 residues long. DNA of the CDR3: TGCAGTGCTAGAGGAGTGGGATTGGCCAAAAACATTCAGTACTTC. It encodes CSARGVGLAKNIQYF.

This clonotype was recorded a few times. The gene calls are TRBV28 and TRBJ2-7; D not certain. V lost 6 bases and J lost 4, with 10 bases in between. Germline CDR1 reads MDHEN; CDR2 reads SYDVKM. The CDR3 spans 12 residues. The CDR3 nucleotides read TGTGCCAGCAGCTCACGACTTTACGAGCAGTACTTC. This translates into CASSSRLYEQYF. The entire variable domain, with the rest obtained from reference TRBV28 and TRBJ2-7, is as follows: DVKVTQSSRYLVKRTGEKVFLECVQDMDHENMFWYRQDPGLGLRLIYFSYDVKMKEKGDIPEGYSVSREKKERFSLILESASTNQTSMYLCASSSRLYEQYFGPGTRLTVT.

This clonotype was seen many times. The gene calls are TRBV6-5 and TRBJ1-1; D perhaps matches TRBD1 (5 bases). The V gene lost 0 bases and the J gene lost 5 bases, with 10 bases spanning the gap. The CDR3 length is 14 residues. Germline V gives CDR1 MNHEY, CDR2 SVGAGI. The CDR3 nucleotides are TGTGCCAGCAGTTACTCGGGGACCACTACTGAAGCTTTCTTT. Amino acid sequence: CASSYSGTTTEAFF.